This T cell receptor beta chain was captured in a study of response to subunit inactivated influenza vaccine. Comment on this clonotype: Its matching antigen is unknown.

Findings of the study overall: Authors suggested each seasonal flu vaccination may recruit only limited numbers of new T cells.

The CDR3 is made up of 12 amino acids. CDR1 and CDR2 from the germline V gene are SGHTA and FQGNSA. TCRdb reanalysed the RT-PCR reads using MiXCR and keeps one entry per CDR3 protein. The repertoire holds hundreds of thousands of distinct CDR3 sequences, with 15% to 18% as singletons. This TCR was sampled from a man between 50 and 59 years old who received an inactivated influenza vaccine. The chain has TRBV7-2 and TRBJ2-1; the match to TRBD2 covers 7 bases. This specimen was PBMCs from blood, taken 11 to 12 days after vaccination. CDR3: CSTGGSYNEQFF. CDR3 nucleotides: TGTAGCACGGGAGGCTCCTACAATGAGCAGTTCTTC.